This is a list of T cell receptor beta chains from one sample in a study of human T cells and chemical hapten exposure. TCRdb independently ran MiXCR on the reads; one entry per CDR3 protein. Of about 120,000 distinct CDR3 sequences listed, around 8.5% are singletons. The sample comprised whole blood. The receptors were sampled from a human donor in good health. Some clones in this sample may be carry-over from other donors' samples. Both conserved end residues are part of each CDR3. A D gene is named only where the DNA matches it firmly. Some rows have no size entry. The others give once, few or many, or a class for an expanded clone.

v_gene: TRBV12-3/TRBV12-4
abundance: many
j_gene: TRBJ1-4
d_gene: TRBD1
CDR3aa: CASRPGTGGRKLFF
CDR3nt: TGTGCCAGCAGGCCCGGGACAGGAGGAAGAAAACTGTTTTTT

v_gene: TRBV10-3
abundance: .
j_gene: TRBJ2-1
d_gene: TRBD2
CDR3aa: CAISPLAAGNEQFF
CDR3nt: TGTGCCATCAGCCCACTAGCGGCGGGGAATGAGCAGTTCTTC

v_gene: TRBV3-1
abundance: many
j_gene: TRBJ1-1
d_gene: TRBD1
CDR3aa: CASSRMTGEDEAFF
CDR3nt: TGTGCCAGCAGCCGAATGACAGGGGAGGATGAAGCTTTCTTT

v_gene: TRBV4-1
abundance: .
j_gene: TRBJ2-5
d_gene: .
CDR3aa: CASSQEGGGAGQETQYF
CDR3nt: TGCGCCAGCAGCCAAGAAGGAGGGGGCGCCGGCCAGGAGACCCAGTACTTC

v_gene: TRBV7-9
abundance: .
j_gene: TRBJ2-7
d_gene: .
CDR3aa: CASSLASGYSYEQYF
CDR3nt: TGTGCCAGCAGCTTAGCGTCAGGGTACTCCTACGAGCAGTACTTC

v_gene: TRBV29-1
abundance: .
j_gene: TRBJ2-7
d_gene: .
CDR3aa: CSATNPSLSYEQYF
CDR3nt: TGCAGCGCTACAAACCCCAGTCTTTCCTACGAGCAGTACTTC

v_gene: TRBV7-3
abundance: few
j_gene: TRBJ2-5
d_gene: TRBD1
CDR3aa: CASSLTMGQQETQYF
CDR3nt: TGTGCCAGCAGCTTAACTATGGGACAGCAAGAGACCCAGTACTTC

v_gene: TRBV6-6
abundance: few
j_gene: TRBJ2-2
d_gene: .
CDR3aa: CASSARETGELFF
CDR3nt: TGTGCCAGCAGCGCCAGGGAGACCGGGGAGCTGTTTTTT

v_gene: TRBV4-3
abundance: many
j_gene: TRBJ1-2
d_gene: TRBD1
CDR3aa: CASSQEQGTYGYTF
CDR3nt: TGCGCCAGCAGCCAAGAACAGGGGACCTATGGCTACACCTTC

v_gene: TRBV12-3/TRBV12-4
abundance: few
j_gene: TRBJ1-2
d_gene: .
CDR3aa: CASSPEQGYYGYTF
CDR3nt: TGTGCCAGCAGTCCAGAACAGGGATACTATGGCTACACCTTC

v_gene: TRBV2
abundance: few
j_gene: TRBJ2-1
d_gene: .
CDR3aa: CASTRDGGDSSYNEQFF
CDR3nt: TGTGCCAGCACAAGAGATGGCGGGGACAGCTCCTACAATGAGCAGTTCTTC

v_gene: TRBV29-1
abundance: .
j_gene: TRBJ2-7
d_gene: TRBD1
CDR3aa: CSVEGYRDRGYEQYF
CDR3nt: TGCAGCGTTGAAGGCTACCGGGACAGGGGTTACGAGCAGTACTTC

v_gene: TRBV4-1
abundance: few
j_gene: TRBJ2-7
d_gene: .
CDR3aa: CASSQVGGEGRNEQYF
CDR3nt: TGCGCCAGCAGCCAAGTGGGGGGTGAAGGGAGGAACGAGCAGTACTTC

v_gene: TRBV18
abundance: .
j_gene: TRBJ2-7
d_gene: .
CDR3aa: CASSPPGVSYEQYF
CDR3nt: TGTGCCAGCTCACCACCGGGGGTCTCCTACGAGCAGTACTTC

v_gene: TRBV15
abundance: many
j_gene: TRBJ2-7
d_gene: TRBD1
CDR3aa: CATSKARQGPSEQYF
CDR3nt: TGTGCCACCAGCAAAGCAAGACAGGGACCGTCCGAGCAGTACTTC

v_gene: TRBV10-3
abundance: few
j_gene: TRBJ1-4
d_gene: TRBD1
CDR3aa: CAISDEGAFGKLFF
CDR3nt: TGTGCCATCAGTGATGAGGGGGCTTTTGGAAAACTGTTTTTT

v_gene: TRBV7-9
abundance: many
j_gene: TRBJ1-1
d_gene: .
CDR3aa: CASSLVENTEAFF
CDR3nt: TGTGCCAGCAGCTTAGTAGAGAACACTGAAGCTTTCTTT

v_gene: TRBV6-6
abundance: many
j_gene: TRBJ1-1
d_gene: .
CDR3aa: CASSYEPAADTEAFF
CDR3nt: TGTGCCAGCAGTTATGAGCCGGCAGCGGACACTGAAGCTTTCTTT

v_gene: TRBV5-1
abundance: few
j_gene: TRBJ2-2
d_gene: .
CDR3aa: CASSLAGGHTGELFF
CDR3nt: TGCGCCAGCAGCTTGGCTGGGGGGCACACCGGGGAGCTGTTTTTT

v_gene: TRBV2
abundance: many
j_gene: TRBJ1-5
d_gene: TRBD1
CDR3aa: CASSLDRDQPQHF
CDR3nt: TGTGCCAGCAGTTTAGACAGGGATCAGCCCCAGCATTTT

v_gene: TRBV12-3/TRBV12-4
abundance: few
j_gene: TRBJ2-3
d_gene: .
CDR3aa: CASSPVTSTDTQYF
CDR3nt: TGTGCCAGCAGTCCAGTGACTAGCACAGATACGCAGTATTTT

v_gene: TRBV4-3
abundance: few
j_gene: TRBJ1-6
d_gene: .
CDR3aa: CASSQERDPPLHF
CDR3nt: TGCGCCAGCAGCCAAGAAAGGGATCCACCCCTCCACTTT

v_gene: TRBV27
abundance: few
j_gene: TRBJ1-2
d_gene: TRBD1
CDR3aa: CASSLSTLRGQGARGYTF
CDR3nt: TGTGCCAGCAGTTTATCGACCCTAAGAGGACAGGGGGCGCGGGGCTACACCTTC

v_gene: TRBV2
abundance: many
j_gene: TRBJ1-5
d_gene: .
CDR3aa: CASSEISGARQPQHF
CDR3nt: TGTGCCAGCAGTGAAATATCGGGGGCCCGCCAGCCCCAGCATTTT

v_gene: TRBV11-2
abundance: few
j_gene: TRBJ2-1
d_gene: TRBD2
CDR3aa: CASSLENGGDNEQFF
CDR3nt: TGTGCCAGCAGCTTAGAGAATGGGGGGGACAATGAGCAGTTCTTC

v_gene: TRBV27
abundance: many
j_gene: TRBJ2-5
d_gene: TRBD2
CDR3aa: CASSPGVAGVETQYF
CDR3nt: TGTGCCAGCAGCCCCGGGGTAGCGGGAGTAGAGACCCAGTACTTC

v_gene: TRBV7-9
abundance: few
j_gene: TRBJ2-5
d_gene: TRBD1
CDR3aa: CVSSSTGGRSRKERETQYF
CDR3nt: TGTGTCAGCAGCTCGACAGGGGGCCGTAGCAGAAAGGAGAGAGAGACCCAGTACTTC

v_gene: TRBV7-9
abundance: .
j_gene: TRBJ2-7
d_gene: .
CDR3aa: CASSLALGDRDYEQYF
CDR3nt: TGTGCCAGCAGCTTAGCGCTGGGAGACAGAGACTACGAGCAGTACTTC

v_gene: TRBV27
abundance: many
j_gene: TRBJ2-4
d_gene: .
CDR3aa: CASTTLERRDIQYF
CDR3nt: TGTGCCAGCACCACATTGGAAAGGAGGGACATTCAGTACTTC

v_gene: TRBV4-1
abundance: few
j_gene: TRBJ1-6
d_gene: .
CDR3aa: CASSQEGGPRYSPLHF
CDR3nt: TGCGCCAGCAGCCAAGAAGGGGGGCCTAGGTATTCACCCCTCCACTTT

v_gene: TRBV10-3
abundance: many
j_gene: TRBJ1-1
d_gene: .
CDR3aa: CAISETAPNTEAFF
CDR3nt: TGTGCCATCAGTGAGACCGCACCGAACACTGAAGCTTTCTTT

v_gene: TRBV4-3
abundance: .
j_gene: TRBJ1-1
d_gene: .
CDR3aa: CASSQDLNPTEAFF
CDR3nt: TGCGCCAGCAGCCAGGATCTCAACCCCACTGAAGCTTTCTTT

v_gene: TRBV29-1
abundance: .
j_gene: TRBJ1-2
d_gene: TRBD1
CDR3aa: CSVTTGEGGYTF
CDR3nt: TGCAGCGTTACTACAGGGGAGGGTGGCTACACCTTC

v_gene: TRBV6-5
abundance: .
j_gene: TRBJ2-2
d_gene: .
CDR3aa: CASSYSADPNTGELFF
CDR3nt: TGTGCCAGCAGTTACTCGGCAGACCCGAACACCGGGGAGCTGTTTTTT

v_gene: TRBV14
abundance: few
j_gene: TRBJ1-6
d_gene: TRBD1
CDR3aa: CASSQAGGGNSPLHF
CDR3nt: TGTGCCAGCAGCCAAGCAGGGGGCGGTAATTCACCCCTCCACTTT

v_gene: TRBV7-2
abundance: .
j_gene: TRBJ2-6
d_gene: TRBD1
CDR3aa: CASSSTTGGWSGANVLTF
CDR3nt: TGTGCCAGCAGCTCCACGACAGGGGGCTGGTCTGGGGCCAACGTCCTGACTTTC

v_gene: TRBV21-1
abundance: .
j_gene: TRBJ2-1
d_gene: .
CDR3aa: CASSRLAGAGNEQFF
CDR3nt: TGTGCCAGCAGCCGACTAGCGGGGGCTGGGAATGAGCAGTTCTTC

v_gene: TRBV5-1
abundance: .
j_gene: TRBJ2-1
d_gene: .
CDR3aa: CASLAYNEQFF
CDR3nt: TGCGCCAGCCTGGCCTACAATGAGCAGTTCTTC

v_gene: TRBV7-3
abundance: many
j_gene: TRBJ1-1
d_gene: TRBD1
CDR3aa: CASSLTSGGTEAFF
CDR3nt: TGTGCCAGCAGCTTAACGTCAGGGGGCACTGAAGCTTTCTTT

v_gene: TRBV5-1
abundance: .
j_gene: TRBJ2-5
d_gene: TRBD2
CDR3aa: CASSLFGGEKETQYF
CDR3nt: TGCGCCAGCAGCTTGTTCGGGGGGGAAAAAGAGACCCAGTACTTC

v_gene: TRBV6-5
abundance: few
j_gene: TRBJ2-1
d_gene: TRBD1
CDR3aa: CASSYDRAYEQFF
CDR3nt: TGTGCCAGCAGTTACGACAGGGCCTATGAGCAGTTCTTC

v_gene: TRBV19
abundance: .
j_gene: TRBJ1-1
d_gene: .
CDR3aa: CASSAAATENTEAFF
CDR3nt: TGTGCCAGTAGTGCCGCAGCGACGGAGAACACTGAAGCTTTCTTT

v_gene: TRBV5-1
abundance: few
j_gene: TRBJ2-3
d_gene: .
CDR3aa: CASSLDPSGGTDTQYF
CDR3nt: TGCGCCAGCAGCTTGGATCCTTCCGGAGGCACAGATACGCAGTATTTT

v_gene: TRBV7-9
abundance: few
j_gene: TRBJ2-2
d_gene: .
CDR3aa: CASSRPGELFF
CDR3nt: TGTGCCAGCAGCAGACCCGGGGAGCTGTTTTTT

v_gene: TRBV29-1
abundance: .
j_gene: TRBJ2-1
d_gene: .
CDR3aa: CSLEGVYRAEEGNEQFF
CDR3nt: TGCAGTCTGGAGGGCGTATACAGGGCAGAGGAAGGCAATGAGCAGTTCTTC

v_gene: TRBV6-2/TRBV6-3
abundance: many
j_gene: TRBJ1-6
d_gene: TRBD1
CDR3aa: CASSHGQAAYNSPLHF
CDR3nt: TGTGCCAGCAGTCACGGACAGGCCGCCTATAATTCACCCCTCCACTTT

v_gene: TRBV7-9
abundance: few
j_gene: TRBJ2-7
d_gene: .
CDR3aa: CASSPTESSYEQYF
CDR3nt: TGTGCCAGCAGCCCGACGGAGAGCTCCTACGAGCAGTACTTC

v_gene: TRBV15
abundance: few
j_gene: TRBJ1-5
d_gene: .
CDR3aa: CATSRDRGGGTNQPQHF
CDR3nt: TGTGCCACCAGCAGAGATCGGGGAGGTGGTACAAATCAGCCCCAGCATTTT

v_gene: TRBV5-1
abundance: many
j_gene: TRBJ1-1
d_gene: .
CDR3aa: CASSLSGLGTEAFF
CDR3nt: TGCGCCAGCAGCTTGTCAGGGTTAGGCACTGAAGCTTTCTTT

v_gene: TRBV6-2/TRBV6-3
abundance: many
j_gene: TRBJ2-1
d_gene: TRBD2
CDR3aa: CASSYRLAGGNEQFF
CDR3nt: TGTGCCAGCAGTTATCGGCTAGCGGGGGGGAATGAGCAGTTCTTC